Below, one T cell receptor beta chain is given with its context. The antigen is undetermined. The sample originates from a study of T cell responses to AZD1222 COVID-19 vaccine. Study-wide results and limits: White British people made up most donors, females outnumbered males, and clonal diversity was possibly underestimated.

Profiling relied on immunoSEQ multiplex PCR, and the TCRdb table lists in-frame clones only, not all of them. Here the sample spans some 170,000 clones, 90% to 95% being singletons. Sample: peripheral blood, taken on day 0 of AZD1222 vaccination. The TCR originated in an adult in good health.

The CDR3 is CAITFDGNYGYTF. The CDR3 DNA follows: TGTGCCATCACCTTCGATGGAAACTATGGCTACACCTTC. J is TRBJ1-2 and V is TRBV10-3, with D uncertain. Trimming removed 7 bases at V and 2 bases at J, with 11 bases between. Germline loops: CDR1 ENHRY, CDR2 SYGVKD. This CDR3 has 13 residues.